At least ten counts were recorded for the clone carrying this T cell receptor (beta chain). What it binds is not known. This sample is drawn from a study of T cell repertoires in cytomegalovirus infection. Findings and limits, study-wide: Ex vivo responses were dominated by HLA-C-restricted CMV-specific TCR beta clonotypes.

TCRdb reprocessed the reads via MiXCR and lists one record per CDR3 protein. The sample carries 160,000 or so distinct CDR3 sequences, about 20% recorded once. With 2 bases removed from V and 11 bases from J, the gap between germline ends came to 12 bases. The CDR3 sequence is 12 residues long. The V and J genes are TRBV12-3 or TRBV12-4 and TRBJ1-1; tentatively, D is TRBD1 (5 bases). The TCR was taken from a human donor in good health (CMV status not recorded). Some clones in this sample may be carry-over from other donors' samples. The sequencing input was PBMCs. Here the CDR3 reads CASSLRGVWAFF. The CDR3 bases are TGTGCCAGCAGTTTACGAGGGGTTTGGGCTTTCTTT.